This T cell receptor beta chain was sequenced for a study of blood T cell repertoires in COVID-19. For the study at large: PBMCs, B-cell-depleted T cells, or T cells provided the cDNA or gDNA that made up the material.

Cohort 3 donors counted as recovered after two negative PCRs, clearance, or resolved symptoms. From germline, CDR1 is MDHEN and CDR2 SYDVKM. Trimming pared 6 bases from V and 8 bases from J, leaving 16 bases between. The CDR3 contains 13 residues. Source study methods: Estimates of nucleated cell counts were drawn from the amplification of reference gene primers. TCRdb's table, derived via immunoSEQ multiplex PCR, lists solely in-frame clones and lacks some. The DNA was the basis for D and trimming; V, J and clone size are from that table. Of around 300,000 clones in the sample, 89% are singletons; the top ten hold 1.5% to 2%.

This rearrangement joins TRBV28 to TRBJ1-2; D remains ambiguous. Sequenced sample: PBMCs or T cells enriched from blood (not recorded which). This clonotype was sampled from an older woman who had recovered from COVID-19. The CDR3 sequence: CASSNQPSRGYTF. For the CDR3, the DNA is TGTGCCAGCAGCAACCAACCATCTCGGGGCTACACCTTC.